The present TCR beta chain was sequenced within a study of response to subunit inactivated influenza vaccine. Study-level points and caveats: Each seasonal influenza vaccination, the authors suggested, recruits few new T cells.

From the RT-PCR reads, TCRdb called clonotypes with MiXCR, one entry per CDR3 protein. In the table there are over 150,000 distinct CDR3 sequences, about 10% of which are singletons. This clonotype showed up just a few times. Its antigen is not known. The sequence derives from a man between 50 and 75 years old who received an inactivated influenza vaccine. This material consisted of CD8+ T cells sorted from PBMCs, taken less than 30 months after vaccination.

The CDR3 is CASSQDEAYEQYF. CDR3 bases: TGTGCCAGCAGCCAAGATGAGGCCTACGAGCAGTACTTC. The V gene is TRBV4-2, the J gene TRBJ2-7, with D hard to call. The V and J ends lost 0 bases and 2 bases respectively, with 5 bases between them. Germline V gene data show CDR1 as LGHNA and CDR2 as YNFKEQ. The CDR3 sequence is 13 residues long.